This T cell receptor (beta chain) was sequenced in a study of siplizumab effects on memory and regulatory T cells. CDR1 SGHTA and CDR2 FQGTGA come from the germline V gene. V was cut by 5 bases and J by 4 bases, with 11 bases left in between. This CDR3 spans 13 amino acids. The repertoire was sequenced with immunoSEQ multiplex PCR; TCRdb's copy has only in-frame clones and lacks some. The sample has about 100,000 clones; more than 90% are singletons. General study findings and limits: About 80-97% of proliferating CD4+ or CD8+ clones had no assignable naive or memory phenotype. Siplizumab significantly brought down the alloreactive sequences that trace back to unstimulated CD4+ memory cells.

About this clone itself: The antigen is not known.

Sequencing used CD4+ T cells sorted from blood. The gene calls are TRBV7-3 and TRBJ1-1, with D tentatively TRBD1 (6 bases). The TCR sequence derives from a human donor in good health. The CDR3 DNA reads as TGTGCCAGCAGCCCCAGGGGAATCACTGAAGCTTTCTTT. It translates to CASSPRGITEAFF.